The entry that follows covers one T cell receptor (beta chain) sequence. This specimen comes from a study of blood T cell repertoires in COVID-19. Clones were read by immunoSEQ multiplex PCR, and TCRdb kept only the in-frame ones, dropping some. The table records a few hundred thousand clones, around 85% of them present only once. In germline, CDR1 is SEHNR, CDR2 FQNEAQ (reference sequence). CDR3 length: 15 residues. The germline V and J ends were trimmed by 7 bases and 8 bases, with 23 bases remaining between them. The J gene is TRBJ1-2, the V gene TRBV7-9; D not resolved. The sequencing sample was made of PBMCs or T cells enriched from blood (not recorded which). This sequence was found in a woman aged 55 to 70 who had recovered from COVID-19. Here the CDR3 reads CASTPSSEGVLGYTF. Written as DNA, the CDR3 is TGTGCCAGCACCCCGTCAAGTGAGGGAGTTTTAGGCTACACCTTC.